One and the same sample provided the 8 T cell receptor beta chains below, sequenced in a study of OX40 agonist ivuxolimab in advanced cancers. Here immunoSEQ multiplex PCR was the method, and the copy in TCRdb shows in-frame clones only, minus some. The profile shows over 60,000 clones, roughly nine tenths of them singletons. The material sequenced was CD4+ or CD8+ T cells sorted from blood, taken in a trial of the OX40 agonist ivuxolimab. The receptor set was obtained from an adult with an advanced solid tumor such as melanoma, head and neck, liver or kidney cancer.

The chain combines TRBV18 with TRBJ1-1; D not resolved. The CDR3 covers 15 residues. With 3 bases removed from V and 1 base from J, the gap between germline ends came to 12 bases. CDR1 and CDR2 (germline): KGHSH, LQKENI. In DNA form, the CDR3 reads TGTGCCAGCTCACCCAGTCGGACGGAGAACACTGAAGCTTTCTTT. Translated: CASSPSRTENTEAFF. The whole variable domain, remainder taken from reference TRBV18 and TRBJ1-1, is NAGVMQNPRHLVRRRGQEARLRCSPMKGHSHVYWYRQLPEEGLKFMVYLQKENIIDESGMPKERFSAEFPKEGPSILRIQQVVRGDSAAYFCASSPSRTENTEAFFGQGTRLTVV.

The rearrangement joins TRBV7-3 to TRBJ2-2, with 8 bases aligning to TRBD2. CDR1 is SGHTA and CDR2 is FQGTGA in the germline V gene. This CDR3 is 17 amino acids long. V lost 10 bases to trimming and J lost 1 base; unmatched junction nucleotides: 14. As DNA, the CDR3 is TGTGCCACCCATTTGACGGGAGGGCTAAGGAACACCGGGGAGCTGTTTTTT. Translation gives CATHLTGGLRNTGELFF.

V and J are TRBV19 and TRBJ2-2, with 7 bases fitting TRBD1. V was clipped by 2 bases and J by 5 bases; unmatched bases: 8. The V gene's germline CDR1 is LNHDA and CDR2 SQIVND (reference sequence). The CDR3 loop spans 16 amino acids. The CDR3 sequence: CASSIIGGANTGELFF. As DNA, the CDR3 is TGTGCCAGTAGTATAATAGGGGGCGCAAATACCGGGGAGCTGTTTTTT. Full variable domain (remainder filled in from reference TRBV19 and TRBJ2-2): DGGITQSPKYLFRKEGQNVTLSCEQNLNHDAMYWYRQDPGQGLRLIYYSQIVNDFQKGDIAEGYSVSREKKESFPLTVTSAQKNPTAFYLCASSIIGGANTGELFFGEGSRLTVL.

This chain connects TRBV5-5 to TRBJ1-1, with D unresolved. V lost 0 bases, J lost 4 bases, and 10 bases lay in between. The CDR3 length is 14 residues. Germline values: CDR1 SGHKS, CDR2 YYEKEE (reference sequence). In DNA form, the CDR3 reads TGTGCCAGCAGCTTGGTCGGGGATGGCACTGAAGCTTTCTTT. This sequence encodes CASSLVGDGTEAFF.

With regard to this clone: A read error is likely, as this CDR3 ends without the conserved phenylalanine or tryptophan. The J gene is TRBJ1-2, the V gene TRBV13, with 9 bases matching TRBD1. Trimming cost V 4 bases and J 4 bases; bases outside gene matches: 13. The CDR3 consists of 17 residues. Germline V gene sequence: CDR1 PRHDT, CDR2 FYEKMQ (reference sequence). CDR3 protein: CASSSSGTGLIRYGYTL. The CDR3 coding sequence is TGTGCCAGCAGCTCCTCCGGGACAGGGCTTATTCGCTATGGCTACACCCTC.

The chain has TRBV19 and TRBJ2-5; 8 nucleotides agree with TRBD1. Germline CDR1 is LNHDA and CDR2 is SQIVND (reference sequence). The CDR3 loop spans 15 amino acids. The V segment lost 2 bases and the J segment 1 base; nucleotides outside the gene matches: 3. CDR3 loop: CASSIKDRVQETQYF. The CDR3 coding sequence is TGTGCCAGTAGTATAAAGGACAGGGTCCAAGAGACCCAGTACTTC.

This chain uses TRBV7-6 with TRBJ2-7; D is uncertain. The germline CDR1 and CDR2 sequences are SGHVS and FNYEAQ. The CDR3 runs to 15 residues. V was shortened by 3 bases and J by 7 bases, with 19 bases between the two germline ends. The CDR3 here is CASSFTGTLMGEQYF. CDR3 bases: TGTGCCAGCAGCTTTACCGGCACCTTAATGGGGGAGCAGTACTTC. Looking up the rest from reference TRBV7-6 and TRBJ2-7 gives the full variable domain: GAGVSQSPRYKVTKRGQDVALRCDPISGHVSLYWYRQALGQGPEFLTYFNYEAQQDKSGLPNDRFSAERPEGSISTLTIQRTEQRDSAMYRCASSFTGTLMGEQYFGPGTRLTVT.

Here the CDR3 reads CASSEYRGENTEAFF. The CDR3 bases are TGTGCCAGCAGTGAATATCGGGGGGAGAACACTGAAGCTTTCTTT. The rearrangement uses TRBV2 and TRBJ1-1, with D perhaps TRBD1 (5 bases). CDR1 is SNHLY and CDR2 is FYNNEI in the germline V gene. The V end was cut by 2 bases, the J end by 1 base, with 11 bases between. The CDR3 extends over 15 amino acids.